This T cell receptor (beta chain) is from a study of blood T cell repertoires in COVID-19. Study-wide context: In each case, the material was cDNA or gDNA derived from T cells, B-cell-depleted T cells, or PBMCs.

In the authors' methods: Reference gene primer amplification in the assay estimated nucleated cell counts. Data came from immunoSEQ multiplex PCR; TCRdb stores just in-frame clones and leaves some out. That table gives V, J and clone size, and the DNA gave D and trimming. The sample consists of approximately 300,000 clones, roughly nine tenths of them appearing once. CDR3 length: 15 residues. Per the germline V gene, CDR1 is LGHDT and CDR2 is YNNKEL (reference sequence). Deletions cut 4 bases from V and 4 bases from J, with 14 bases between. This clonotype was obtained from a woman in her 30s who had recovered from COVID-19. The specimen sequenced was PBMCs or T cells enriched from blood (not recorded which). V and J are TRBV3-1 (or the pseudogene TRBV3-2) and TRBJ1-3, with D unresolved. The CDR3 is CASSLDGVLGNTIYF. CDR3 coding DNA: TGTGCCAGCAGCCTCGACGGGGTGCTCGGAAACACCATATATTTT.